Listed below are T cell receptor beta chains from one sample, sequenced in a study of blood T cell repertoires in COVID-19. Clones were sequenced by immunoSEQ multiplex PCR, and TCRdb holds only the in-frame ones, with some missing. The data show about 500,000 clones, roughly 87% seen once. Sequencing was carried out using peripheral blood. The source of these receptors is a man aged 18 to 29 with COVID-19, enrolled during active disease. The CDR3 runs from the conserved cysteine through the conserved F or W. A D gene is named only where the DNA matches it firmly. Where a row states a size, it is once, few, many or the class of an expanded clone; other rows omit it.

DNA: TGTGCCAGCAGTTATGGACTAGCGGGTCCCTACAATGAGCAGTTCTTC
CDR3: CASSYGLAGPYNEQFF
size: -
J: TRBJ2-1
D: TRBD2
V: TRBV2

DNA: TGTGCCAGCAACGGACAGCCAGTGAACACTGAAGCTTTCTTT
CDR3: CASNGQPVNTEAFF
size: -
J: TRBJ1-1
D: -
V: TRBV7-9

DNA: TGTGCCAGCAGTTACCTCGGGACAGTTTATGGCTACACCTTC
CDR3: CASSYLGTVYGYTF
size: -
J: TRBJ1-2
D: TRBD1
V: TRBV6-2/TRBV6-3

DNA: TGTGCCAGCAGCTTATATCGGGGGGGCTACAATGAGCAGTTCTTC
CDR3: CASSLYRGGYNEQFF
size: -
J: TRBJ2-1
D: TRBD2
V: TRBV11-2

DNA: TGTGCCAGTACGAGCAGCGGGGGAATAGGTGGGGAGCTGTTTTTT
CDR3: CASTSSGGIGGELFF
size: -
J: TRBJ2-2
D: TRBD2
V: TRBV19

DNA: TGTGCCAGCAGTTACGCTAGCGGGAGGGCCTTACAGTTCTTC
CDR3: CASSYASGRALQFF
size: -
J: TRBJ2-1
D: TRBD2
V: TRBV6-5

DNA: TGTGCCAGCAGCTCCGACAGGGGGGGCTATGGCTACACCTTC
CDR3: CASSSDRGGYGYTF
size: -
J: TRBJ1-2
D: TRBD1
V: TRBV5-4

DNA: TGTGCCAGCAGCCGAGGCACAGATACGCAGTATTTT
CDR3: CASSRGTDTQYF
size: -
J: TRBJ2-3
D: -
V: TRBV5-4

DNA: TGTGCCAGCGGGGGCCCTCCGGGACAGGGCCACGAGCAGTACTTC
CDR3: CASGGPPGQGHEQYF
size: -
J: TRBJ2-7
D: TRBD1
V: TRBV6-5

DNA: TGTGCCAGCAGCGAGGACTCGTGGTCCTACGAGCAGTACTTC
CDR3: CASSEDSWSYEQYF
size: -
J: TRBJ2-7
D: -
V: TRBV7-2

DNA: TGCAGTGCGTCCGTTTCCGATACGCAGTATTTT
CDR3: CSASVSDTQYF
size: -
J: TRBJ2-3
D: -
V: TRBV20-1

DNA: TGTGCCACCAGTGCCGGGGGGGCCGGACAGGCCCCCGCGAACACCGGGGAGCTGTTTTTT
CDR3: CATSAGGAGQAPANTGELFF
size: -
J: TRBJ2-2
D: -
V: TRBV24-1

DNA: TGTGCCAGCAGCCCACGGGGGAACAATGAGCAGTTCTTC
CDR3: CASSPRGNNEQFF
size: -
J: TRBJ2-1
D: -
V: TRBV6-5

DNA: TGTGCCACCTCAGGGGAAGGGGATGAGCAGTTCTTC
CDR3: CATSGEGDEQFF
size: -
J: TRBJ2-1
D: -
V: TRBV24-1

DNA: TGCAGCGCCGGGGCAGATACGCAGTATTTT
CDR3: CSAGADTQYF
size: once
J: TRBJ2-3
D: -
V: TRBV29-1

DNA: TGTGCCAGCAGCCAAGGTGGGAGGGCAATCGAGCAGTACTTC
CDR3: CASSQGGRAIEQYF
size: -
J: TRBJ2-7
D: TRBD2
V: TRBV3-1/TRBV3-2

DNA: TGTGCCAGCAGTCCCAACACTGGGACTTTCCGGCATCAGCCCCAGCATTTT
CDR3: CASSPNTGTFRHQPQHF
size: -
J: TRBJ1-5
D: -
V: TRBV27

DNA: TGTGCCACCAGCAGAGATACGAGCGGGGGGACGCAGTATTTT
CDR3: CATSRDTSGGTQYF
size: -
J: TRBJ2-3
D: TRBD2
V: TRBV15

DNA: TGCGCCAGCAGCCCGGACAGGGGGAATTCACCCCTCCACTTT
CDR3: CASSPDRGNSPLHF
size: -
J: TRBJ1-6
D: TRBD1
V: TRBV5-1

DNA: TGTGCCAGTAGTCCCGGGACAGGACTCTACAATGAGCAGTTCTTC
CDR3: CASSPGTGLYNEQFF
size: once
J: TRBJ2-1
D: TRBD1
V: TRBV19

DNA: TGTGCCAGCAGTGTGATACAGGGGGAAGCTTTCTTT
CDR3: CASSVIQGEAFF
size: -
J: TRBJ1-1
D: TRBD1
V: TRBV2

DNA: TGTGCCAGCAGTTTAATGTCTGTAGATACGCAGTATTTT
CDR3: CASSLMSVDTQYF
size: -
J: TRBJ2-3
D: -
V: TRBV12-3/TRBV12-4

DNA: TGCGCCAGCAGCACCGACGGAGACTATGGCTACACCTTC
CDR3: CASSTDGDYGYTF
size: -
J: TRBJ1-2
D: -
V: TRBV5-1

DNA: TGTGCCAGTAGTCAGTTTTTTACCGGGGAGCTGTTTTTT
CDR3: CASSQFFTGELFF
size: -
J: TRBJ2-2
D: -
V: TRBV19

DNA: TGTGCCAGCAGCCCAGCCCCGACAGGTGACTACGAGCAGTACTTC
CDR3: CASSPAPTGDYEQYF
size: -
J: TRBJ2-7
D: -
V: TRBV3-1/TRBV3-2

DNA: TGTGCCAGCAGCTTGGGGGGGGTGAGCACAGATACGCAGTATTTT
CDR3: CASSLGGVSTDTQYF
size: -
J: TRBJ2-3
D: -
V: TRBV5-4

DNA: TGTGCCAGCAGTAGCTCAGCGGGGGGGAGCAATGAGCAGTTCTTC
CDR3: CASSSSAGGSNEQFF
size: -
J: TRBJ2-1
D: TRBD2
V: TRBV2

DNA: TGTGCCAGCAGGGGGGGTTTAGGACTAGCGGGAGGGTTTGGTGAGCAGTTCTTC
CDR3: CASRGGLGLAGGFGEQFF
size: -
J: TRBJ2-1
D: TRBD2
V: TRBV7-9

DNA: TGTGCCAGCAGTGAAGATTCGTGGACAGGACGCGACGAGCAGTACTTC
CDR3: CASSEDSWTGRDEQYF
size: -
J: TRBJ2-7
D: TRBD1
V: TRBV6-1

DNA: TGTGCCAGCAGCCAAGATCGTCTAAGGACTTACTATGGCTACACCTTC
CDR3: CASSQDRLRTYYGYTF
size: -
J: TRBJ1-2
D: -
V: TRBV14

DNA: TGTGCCAGCAGCTTAGGGGCACTATATAATGAAAAACTGTTTTTT
CDR3: CASSLGALYNEKLFF
size: once
J: TRBJ1-4
D: -
V: TRBV5-6

DNA: TGCGCCAGCAGCCTCCAACTACAGGGGAATCAGCCCCAGCATTTT
CDR3: CASSLQLQGNQPQHF
size: -
J: TRBJ1-5
D: TRBD1
V: TRBV4-1

DNA: TGTGCCAGCAGTTTATCGGGGGGGACGTATAATTCACCCCTCCACTTT
CDR3: CASSLSGGTYNSPLHF
size: once
J: TRBJ1-6
D: -
V: TRBV27

DNA: TGTGCCTGGAGTGTACTCGAGTACGAGCAGTACTTC
CDR3: CAWSVLEYEQYF
size: -
J: TRBJ2-7
D: -
V: TRBV30

DNA: TGCAGCGTTGGGGGCAACTATGGCTACACCTTC
CDR3: CSVGGNYGYTF
size: -
J: TRBJ1-2
D: -
V: TRBV29-1

DNA: TGTGCCAGCAGCTTGTATGATGGCCCCTATGGCTACACCTTC
CDR3: CASSLYDGPYGYTF
size: -
J: TRBJ1-2
D: -
V: TRBV5-5

DNA: TGCGCCAGCAGTCAATCCTCAGAGCGGGAGAATTGGTACAATGAGCAGTTCTTC
CDR3: CASSQSSERENWYNEQFF
size: -
J: TRBJ2-1
D: TRBD2
V: TRBV23-1

DNA: TGTGCCAGCAGGAAAACGGGGGGAAGCAATCAGCCCCAGCATTTT
CDR3: CASRKTGGSNQPQHF
size: -
J: TRBJ1-5
D: -
V: TRBV2

DNA: TGTGCCAGCAGCTCGGGACGGGGGAATTCACCCCTCCACTTT
CDR3: CASSSGRGNSPLHF
size: -
J: TRBJ1-6
D: -
V: TRBV7-6

DNA: TGTGCCAGCTCACCAAACGGTCAAGAGACCCAGTACTTC
CDR3: CASSPNGQETQYF
size: -
J: TRBJ2-5
D: -
V: TRBV18

DNA: TGCAGCGCCCTGGGCGGGTACGAGCAGTACTTC
CDR3: CSALGGYEQYF
size: few
J: TRBJ2-7
D: -
V: TRBV29-1

DNA: TGTGCCAGCAGTGAAACAGGCGCGGAGCAGCCCCAGCATTTT
CDR3: CASSETGAEQPQHF
size: -
J: TRBJ1-5
D: -
V: TRBV2

DNA: TGTGCCAGCAGCAGAGGAGCGGGGGGCGTCACAGATACGCAGTATTTT
CDR3: CASSRGAGGVTDTQYF
size: -
J: TRBJ2-3
D: TRBD2
V: TRBV7-6

DNA: TGTGCCAGCAGCAGAGCCGGGACCAGGGGAAACATTCAGTACTTC
CDR3: CASSRAGTRGNIQYF
size: -
J: TRBJ2-4
D: -
V: TRBV9

DNA: TGCGCCAGCACAGACAGCTACAACTATGGCTACACCTTC
CDR3: CASTDSYNYGYTF
size: -
J: TRBJ1-2
D: -
V: TRBV5-1

DNA: TGTGCCAGCAGTCGGGGGAACAGAGAGACCCAGTACTTC
CDR3: CASSRGNRETQYF
size: -
J: TRBJ2-5
D: -
V: TRBV27

DNA: TGTGCCAGCTCACCACTGCCAGACCCTAGCGAGCAGTACTTC
CDR3: CASSPLPDPSEQYF
size: -
J: TRBJ2-7
D: -
V: TRBV18

DNA: TGTGCCAGCAGTGAGCTCCTACTAGCGGGAGATAGGGCCACCGGGGAGCTGTTTTTT
CDR3: CASSELLLAGDRATGELFF
size: few
J: TRBJ2-2
D: TRBD2
V: TRBV6-1